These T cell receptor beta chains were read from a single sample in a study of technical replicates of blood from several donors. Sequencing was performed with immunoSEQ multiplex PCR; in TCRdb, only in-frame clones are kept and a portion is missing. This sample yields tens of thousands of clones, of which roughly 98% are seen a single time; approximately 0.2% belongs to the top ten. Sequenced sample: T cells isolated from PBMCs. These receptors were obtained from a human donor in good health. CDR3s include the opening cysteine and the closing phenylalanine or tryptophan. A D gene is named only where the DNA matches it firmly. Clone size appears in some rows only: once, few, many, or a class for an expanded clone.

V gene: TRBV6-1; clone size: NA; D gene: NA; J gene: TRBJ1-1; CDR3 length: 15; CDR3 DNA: TGTGCCAGCAGTGAGTTCGTTATCGGTAACACTGAAGCTTTCTTT; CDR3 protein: CASSEFVIGNTEAFF
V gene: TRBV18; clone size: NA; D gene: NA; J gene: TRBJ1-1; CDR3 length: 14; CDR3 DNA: TGTGCCAGCTCACCAAGTGGGGGACATCGGGAAGCTTTCTTT; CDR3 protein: CASSPSGGHREAFF
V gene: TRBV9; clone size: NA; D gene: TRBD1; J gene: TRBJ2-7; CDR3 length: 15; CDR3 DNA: TGTGCCAGCAGCGCTCAGATCGGACAGGGAGTCGAGCAGTACTTC; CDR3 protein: CASSAQIGQGVEQYF
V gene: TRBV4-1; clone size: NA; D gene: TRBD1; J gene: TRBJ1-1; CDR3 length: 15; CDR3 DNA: TGCGCCAGCAGCCACCCGGGACAGGGTAACACTGAAGCTTTCTTT; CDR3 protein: CASSHPGQGNTEAFF
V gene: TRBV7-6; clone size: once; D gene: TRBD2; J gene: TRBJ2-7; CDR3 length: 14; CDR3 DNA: TGTGCCAGCAGCCCCGGGACTATGTCCTACGAGCAGTACTTC; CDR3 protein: CASSPGTMSYEQYF
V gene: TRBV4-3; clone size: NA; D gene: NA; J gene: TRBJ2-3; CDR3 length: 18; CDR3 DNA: TGCGCCAGCAGCGCAAGGGGGTTGAACGGAAGAACGAGCGATACGCAGTATTTT; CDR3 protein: CASSARGLNGRTSDTQYF
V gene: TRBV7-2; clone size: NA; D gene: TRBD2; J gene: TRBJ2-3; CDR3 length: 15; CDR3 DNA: TGTGCCAGCAGCCACCTAGCGGGAGGGCCAGATACGCAGTATTTT; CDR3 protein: CASSHLAGGPDTQYF
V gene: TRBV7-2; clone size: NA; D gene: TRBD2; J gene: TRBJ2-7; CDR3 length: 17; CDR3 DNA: TGTGCCAGCAGCTTAAAGGCCCTTACTAGCGGGAGTTACGAGCAGTACTTC; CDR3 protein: CASSLKALTSGSYEQYF
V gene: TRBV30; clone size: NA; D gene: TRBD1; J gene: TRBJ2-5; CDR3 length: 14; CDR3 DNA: TGTGCCTGGAGAAAAGACAGGGCACAAGAGACCCAGTACTTC; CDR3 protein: CAWRKDRAQETQYF
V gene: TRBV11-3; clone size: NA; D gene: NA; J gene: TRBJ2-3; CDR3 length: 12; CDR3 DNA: TGTGCCAGCAGCGAGGGGGGGGATACGCAGTATTTT; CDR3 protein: CASSEGGDTQYF
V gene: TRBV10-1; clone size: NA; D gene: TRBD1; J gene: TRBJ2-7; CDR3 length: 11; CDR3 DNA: TGCGCCAGACAGGGGCTTTACGAGCAGTACTTC; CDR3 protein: CARQGLYEQYF
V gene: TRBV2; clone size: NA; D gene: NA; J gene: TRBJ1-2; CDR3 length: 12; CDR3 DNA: TGTGCCAGCACTGAGAGTATCTATGGCTACACCTTC; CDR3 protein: CASTESIYGYTF
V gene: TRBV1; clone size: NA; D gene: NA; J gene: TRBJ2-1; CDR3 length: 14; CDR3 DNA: TGCACCAGCAGCCAAGTCTGGGAGTTCAATGAGCAGTTCTTC; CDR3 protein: CTSSQVWEFNEQFF
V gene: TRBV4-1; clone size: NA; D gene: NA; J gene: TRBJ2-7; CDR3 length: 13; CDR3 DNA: TGCGCCAGCAGCCAACGGGGTACCTACGAGCAGTACTTC; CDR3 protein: CASSQRGTYEQYF
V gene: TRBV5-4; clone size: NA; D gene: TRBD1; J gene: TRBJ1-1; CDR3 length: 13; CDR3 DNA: TGTGCCAGCAGCCAGGGACAGAGCGATGGGGCTTTCTTT; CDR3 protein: CASSQGQSDGAFF
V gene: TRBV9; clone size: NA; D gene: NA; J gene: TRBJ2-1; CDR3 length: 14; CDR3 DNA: TGTGCCAGCAGCGTGACTAGACTTAACAATGAGCAGTTCTTC; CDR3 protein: CASSVTRLNNEQFF